There are many counts of the clone carrying this T cell receptor beta chain. This sample stems from a study of early T cells in non-severe SARS-CoV-2 infection. About the study: Alpha and beta chains were unpaired, from unsorted whole-blood bulk RNA.

V was clipped by 3 bases and J by 6 bases, with 9 bases between them. Germline loops: CDR1 KGHSH, CDR2 LQKENI. This CDR3 has 13 residues. TCRdb reprocessed the 5' RACE reads with MiXCR, giving one entry per CDR3 protein. The top ten clones hold 8.5% to 10% of a sample with around 53,000 distinct CDR3 sequences, 12% of them seen once. V usage is TRBV18 and J usage is TRBJ2-1; D perhaps matches TRBD2 (5 bases). This clonotype was obtained from an adult who was a healthcare worker with PCR-confirmed SARS-CoV-2 infection or an uninfected control (not recorded which). Sequenced input: whole blood. The CDR3 spells CASSPRVGNEQFF. The CDR3 DNA is TGTGCCAGCTCACCGAGGGTAGGCAATGAGCAGTTCTTC.